The present entry profiles one T cell receptor (beta chain) with its context. This sample is part of a study of blood T cell repertoires in COVID-19. The wider study: Acute-phase and convalescent COVID-19 samples originated in the United States, Italy and Spain.

Source study methods: From reference gene primer amplification, estimates of nucleated cell counts were derived. TCRdb's copy holds only in-frame clones and misses some; the assay was immunoSEQ multiplex PCR. V and J calls and clone size are copied from that table; D and trimming were computed from the DNA. The sample shows 130,000 to 150,000 clones, more than 80% of them seen only once. Sequencing was carried out using peripheral blood. This receptor was taken from a human donor in a cohort sampled during active COVID-19.

In DNA form, the CDR3 reads TGTGCCAGCAGCTACAGAAACCCGAACACTGAAGCTTTCTTT. Translated: CASSYRNPNTEAFF. The V call is TRBV7-2, the J call TRBJ1-1; D call uncertain. The CDR3 spans 14 residues. Per germline, CDR1 SGHTA and CDR2 FQGNSA. The germline V and J ends were trimmed by 4 bases and 1 base, with 10 bases remaining between them.